The clone carrying this TCR beta chain occurred many times. TCRdb re-derived calls from the RT-PCR reads in MiXCR, one entry per CDR3 protein. In the table there are about 680,000 distinct CDR3 sequences, approximately 15% of which are singletons. The CDR3 covers 13 residues. V was pared by 7 bases and J by 0 bases, with 10 bases between. The germline V gene encodes CDR1 SQVTM and CDR2 ANQGSEA. Sequenced: memory CD4+ T cells from blood. The clonotype comes from a female donor in good health, serving as a healthy control. The rearrangement joins TRBV29-1 to TRBJ2-1; maybe TRBD2 (6 bases). The CDR3 protein is CSGEDTSYNEQFF. The CDR3 bases are TGCAGCGGGGAGGACACCTCCTACAATGAGCAGTTCTTC.